Following are 15 T cell receptor beta chains from one sample sequenced in a study of long-term antiretroviral therapy in people with HIV. The assay used was immunoSEQ (version v3.0), run at survey level. TCRdb keeps only in-frame clones here, not all; method: immunoSEQ multiplex PCR. The sample holds approximately 27,000 clones; over 85% are singletons and the top ten take just over 3.5%. The sample here was unsorted PBMCs, taken 1.8 years after starting antiretroviral therapy. Receptors were obtained from a woman aged 18-29 years with HIV.

This sequence joins TRBV18 and TRBJ1-5; D unresolved. This CDR3 is 15 amino acids long. From germline, CDR1 is KGHSH and CDR2 LQKENI. Trimming took 0 bases from V and 2 from J, leaving 8 bases between them. The CDR3 bases are TGTGCCAGCTCACCACCAGGGCTGGGCAATCAGCCCCAGCATTTT. This translates into CASSPPGLGNQPQHF.

The chain is built from TRBV7-6 and TRBJ2-7; TRBD2 is a possible D gene (5 bases). V dropped 1 base and J dropped 4 bases, with 20 bases sitting between them. CDR1 and CDR2 (germline): SGHVS, FNYEAQ. The CDR3 is 17 residues long. As DNA, the CDR3 is TGTGCCAGCAGCTTAGGGACCGGGTCCGGAGGTCTGTACGAGCAGTACTTC. It translates to CASSLGTGSGGLYEQYF. Full variable domain (rest looked up from reference TRBV7-6 and TRBJ2-7): GAGVSQSPRYKVTKRGQDVALRCDPISGHVSLYWYRQALGQGPEFLTYFNYEAQQDKSGLPNDRFSAERPEGSISTLTIQRTEQRDSAMYRCASSLGTGSGGLYEQYFGPGTRLTVT.

V and J are TRBV29-1 and TRBJ2-1; 8 nucleotides agree with TRBD2. The ends lost 6 bases at V and 5 bases at J; junction bases unmatched: 15. Per germline, CDR1 SQVTM and CDR2 ANQGSEA. The CDR3 extends over 16 amino acids. The CDR3 nucleotides read TGCAGCGTCCAAGGGGTAGCGGGACTTTCCCACAATGAGCAGTTCTTC. The encoded protein is CSVQGVAGLSHNEQFF.

The gene calls are TRBV6-5 and TRBJ2-7; D perhaps matches TRBD1 (6 bases). Germline V gene lookup returns CDR1 MNHEY and CDR2 SVGAGI. The length of the CDR3 is 15 residues. Trimming cost V 2 bases and J 0 bases, with 11 bases left between them. CDR3 protein: CASSYGGMGSYEQYF. The CDR3 coding sequence is TGTGCCAGCAGTTACGGGGGCATGGGCTCCTACGAGCAGTACTTC.

The J gene is TRBJ2-1, the V gene TRBV11-2; 9 nucleotides match TRBD2. The CDR3 sequence is 15 residues long. The germline V gene has CDR1 SGHAT and CDR2 FQNNGV. V gave up 0 bases and J gave up 9 bases; unmatched junction bases: 6. The CDR3 DNA follows: TGTGCCAGCAGCTTAGACGGCGGGAGGGCAGGTGAGCAGTTCTTC. This sequence encodes CASSLDGGRAGEQFF.

The chain recombines TRBV7-9 with TRBJ2-1; TRBD2 matches 14 bases. The V segment lost 5 bases and the J segment 6 bases; nucleotides outside the gene matches: 9. The CDR3 extends over 17 amino acids. CDR1 is SEHNR and CDR2 is FQNEAQ in the germline V gene (reference sequence). CDR3 sequence: CASSQPTSGRASNEQFF. CDR3 nucleotide sequence: TGTGCCAGCAGCCAACCGACTAGCGGGAGGGCGTCCAATGAGCAGTTCTTC. Together with reference TRBV7-9 and TRBJ2-1, the CDR3 gives the full variable domain: DTGVSQNPRHKITKRGQNVTFRCDPISEHNRLYWYRQTLGQGPEFLTYFQNEAQLEKSRLLSDRFSAERPKGSFSTLEIQRTEQGDSAMYLCASSQPTSGRASNEQFFGPGTRLTVL.

This clone was seen once. The chain couples TRBV6-6 to TRBJ1-1, with 8 bases fitting TRBD1. The ends lost 8 bases at V and 3 bases at J; junction bases unmatched: 11. The CDR3 length is 15 residues. In germline, CDR1 is MNHNY, CDR2 SVGAGI (reference sequence). CDR3 sequence: CASSDQGAPDTEAFF. CDR3 DNA: TGTGCCAGCTCGGATCAGGGGGCGCCGGACACTGAAGCTTTCTTT.

The chain uses TRBV23-1 and TRBJ1-4; D is undetermined. TRBV23-1 is reported as an ORF; its role is uncertain. This CDR3 contains 18 residues. Trimming removed 0 bases from V and 0 bases from J, with 14 bases in between. The CDR3 protein is CASSQSRTPQATNEKLFF. Here the CDR3 DNA reads TGCGCCAGCAGTCAATCTAGGACTCCTCAGGCAACTAATGAAAAACTGTTTTTT.

V usage is TRBV13 and J usage is TRBJ2-5, with 7 bases identical to TRBD1. The CDR3 consists of 16 residues. Germline assignment: CDR1 PRHDT and CDR2 FYEKMQ (reference sequence). Trimming at V came to 7 bases and at J to 5 bases, leaving 16 bases not matched to a gene. In nucleotides, the CDR3 is TGTGCCAGCACCCCAAGGGGGCTTCGGGGCGGGGAGACCCAGTACTTC. Its translation is CASTPRGLRGGETQYF.

The chain recombines TRBV5-5 with TRBJ2-7; 8 bases are a match to TRBD2. The CDR3 runs to 15 residues. Trimming at V came to 5 bases and at J to 3 bases, leaving 10 bases not matched to a gene. Germline V CDR1 and CDR2: SGHKS, YYEKEE (reference sequence). CDR3 nucleotide sequence: TGTGCCAGCAGTCCTAACGAGGGACTAGGCTACGAGCAGTACTTC. It codes for CASSPNEGLGYEQYF.

The chain recombines TRBV28 with TRBJ2-1, with D hard to call. Trimming left V 8 bases short and J 5 bases short, with 16 bases between. CDR1 is MDHEN and CDR2 is SYDVKM in the germline V gene. This CDR3 has 14 amino acids. Written as DNA, the CDR3 is TGTGCCAGCTCCCTACGGGTTCGCGACAATGAGCAGTTCTTC. Its translation is CASSLRVRDNEQFF.

The chain carries TRBV2 and TRBJ2-3; a weak D match, TRBD2 (6 bases). V was cut by 4 bases and J by 2 bases, with 16 bases left in between. Per the germline V gene, CDR1 is SNHLY and CDR2 is FYNNEI. CDR3 size: 16 residues. CDR3 sequence (DNA): TGTGCCAGCAGTGGTATCAGGGAGGTCCCCACAGATACGCAGTATTTT. It yields the protein CASSGIREVPTDTQYF.

The chain has TRBV13 and TRBJ1-1; tentatively, D is TRBD1 (5 bases). Looked up from germline, CDR1 is PRHDT and CDR2 is FYEKMQ (reference sequence). The CDR3 extends over 11 amino acids. V was clipped by 10 bases and J by 10 bases, with 16 bases between them. CDR3 in amino acids: CATASGVGAFF. CDR3 bases: TGTGCCACGGCGTCGGGGGTGGGAGCTTTCTTT.

The V and J genes are TRBV16 and TRBJ1-5; D ambiguous. V was cut by 4 bases and J by 5 bases, with 9 bases left in between. The germline V gene encodes CDR1 KGHSY and CDR2 FQNENV. CDR3 length equals 13 residues. In DNA form, the CDR3 reads TGTGCCAGCAGCCTCGGGTCCTATCAGCCCCAGCATTTT. Amino acids: CASSLGSYQPQHF.

The J gene is TRBJ2-1, the V gene TRBV2; 9 bases agree with TRBD2. Germline V gene data show CDR1 as SNHLY and CDR2 as FYNNEI. The CDR3 covers 16 residues. V shed 0 bases and J 6 bases; nucleotides not matched to a gene: 6. CDR3 coding DNA: TGTGCCAGCAGTGAAGCGCGATTAGCGGGAGCCAATGAGCAGTTCTTC. It encodes CASSEARLAGANEQFF.